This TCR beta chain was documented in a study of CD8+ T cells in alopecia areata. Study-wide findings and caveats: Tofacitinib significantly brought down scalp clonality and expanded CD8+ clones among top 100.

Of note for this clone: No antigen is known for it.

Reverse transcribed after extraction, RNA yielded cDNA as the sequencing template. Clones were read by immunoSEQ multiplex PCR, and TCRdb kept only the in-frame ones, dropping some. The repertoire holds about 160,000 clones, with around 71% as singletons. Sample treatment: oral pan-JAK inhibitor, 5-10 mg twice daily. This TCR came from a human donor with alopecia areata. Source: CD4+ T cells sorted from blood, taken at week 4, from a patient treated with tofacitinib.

The CDR3 is CASSFKDRAQETQYF. In DNA form, the CDR3 reads TGCGCCAGCAGCTTCAAGGACAGAGCCCAAGAGACCCAGTACTTC. The rearrangement uses TRBV5-1 and TRBJ2-5; D perhaps matches TRBD1 (6 bases). In germline, CDR1 is SGHRS, CDR2 YFSETQ. Trimming took 2 bases from V and 1 from J, leaving 12 bases between them. The CDR3 covers 15 residues.